The 8 T cell receptor beta chains below come from one sample, sequenced in a study of T cell repertoires in cytomegalovirus infection (dated by TCRdb to between 2017 and 2020). The treatment or condition label, read with the paper, signifies: in vitro stimulation with specific CMV peptide epitopes to enrich CMV-specific T cells. Instrument used: Illumina HiSeq 1500. TCRdb handled the public reads itself, with Q25 trimming in fastp and clone calling in MiXCR, and kept productive beta chains. CDR3 protein duplicates are merged, each entry listing the most common genes and DNA. Counted in this sample were around 430,000 distinct CDR3 sequences; approximately 40% of them appeared once. About two fifths of the sample goes to the ten largest clones. For these TCRs, the target antigens are not known. This specimen consisted of cultured PBMCs, obtained from culture after CMV antigen stimulation. The receptors shown here come from a human donor in good health (CMV status not recorded). Some clones in this sample may be carry-over from other donors' samples.

This chain joins TRBV12-3 or TRBV12-4 and TRBJ2-6; 8 bases are shared with TRBD1. This CDR3 region has 17 residues. With 6 bases clipped from V and 1 base from J, the junction kept 8 bases outside the gene matches. CDR3 sequence: CASSRDRLNSGANVLTF. For the CDR3, the DNA is TGTGCCAGCAGCCGGGACAGGTTAAATTCTGGGGCCAACGTCCTGACTTTC.

This clonotype has more than one count but fewer than ten. J is TRBJ2-7 and V is TRBV28; TRBD2 aligns across 14 bases. Trimming at V came to 4 bases and at J to 2 bases, leaving 1 base not matched to a gene. CDR3 length: 15 residues. Germline lookup yields CDR1 MDHEN and CDR2 SYDVKM. The CDR3 bases are TGTGCCAGCAGTTGGGGACTAGCGGGGGCCTACGAGCAGTACTTC. Its translation: CASSWGLAGAYEQYF. The variable domain in full, with the rest retrieved from reference TRBV28 and TRBJ2-7, is DVKVTQSSRYLVKRTGEKVFLECVQDMDHENMFWYRQDPGLGLRLIYFSYDVKMKEKGDIPEGYSVSREKKERFSLILESASTNQTSMYLCASSWGLAGAYEQYFGPGTRLTVT.

V and J are TRBV7-2 and TRBJ2-5; the D is unclear. This CDR3 is built from 13 residues. The V end lost 2 bases, the J end lost 2 bases, and 6 bases lay between the germline ends. Germline assignment: CDR1 SGHTA and CDR2 FQGNSA. The CDR3, as DNA: TGTGCCAGCAGCTTACGGCGGCAAGAGACCCAGTACTTC. Translation: CASSLRRQETQYF.

The V gene is TRBV19, the J gene TRBJ1-1; D gene uncertain. Trimming removed 5 bases at V and 8 bases at J, with 15 bases between. The CDR3 is made up of 13 amino acids. The germline V gene encodes CDR1 LNHDA and CDR2 SQIVND (reference sequence). The CDR3 sequence is CASSWTGFEEAFF. The CDR3 region has the DNA TGTGCCAGTAGTTGGACCGGGTTTGAGGAAGCTTTCTTT.

V and J are TRBV3-1 and TRBJ1-2; D perhaps matches TRBD1 (6 bases). CDR1 is LGHDT and CDR2 is YNNKEL in the germline V gene (reference sequence). Trimming took off 0 bases at V and 7 bases at J, with 12 bases between the two ends. This CDR3 region has 14 residues. The CDR3 here is CASSQDPGAGGYTF. CDR3 DNA sequence: TGTGCCAGCAGCCAAGATCCAGGGGCCGGTGGCTACACCTTC.

The rearrangement joins TRBV12-5 to TRBJ2-1; D not certain. V lost 3 bases, J lost 7 bases, and 13 bases lay in between. CDR3 length: 14 residues. Germline loops: CDR1 LGHNT, CDR2 FRNRAP. The DNA of the CDR3 is TGTGCTAGTGGTTTTAGCCCACTAATGAATGAGCAGTTCTTC. Residues: CASGFSPLMNEQFF. Drawing the rest from reference TRBV12-5 and TRBJ2-1, the complete variable domain is DARVTQTPRHKVTEMGQEVTMRCQPILGHNTVFWYRQTMMQGLELLAYFRNRAPLDDSGMPKDRFSAEMPDATLATLKIQPSEPRDSAVYFCASGFSPLMNEQFFGPGTRLTVL.

The chain recombines TRBV5-4 with TRBJ2-1; 11 positions match TRBD2. Unmatched junction bases numbered 3, after V lost 0 bases and J lost 7 bases. CDR3 size: 15 residues. CDR1 is SGHNT and CDR2 is YYREEE in the germline V gene (reference sequence). CDR3 coding DNA: TGTGCCAGCAGCTTGGTAGCGGGGGGGATGAATGAGCAGTTCTTC. Translation: CASSLVAGGMNEQFF.

This chain joins TRBV6-5 and TRBJ2-5; TRBD2 agrees at 8 bases. V lost 4 bases and J lost 2; bases outside the gene matches: 6. The CDR3 contains 15 residues. Germline assignment: CDR1 MNHEY and CDR2 SVGAGI. CDR3 residues: CASSLYGRAQETQYF. CDR3 in DNA: TGTGCCAGCAGTTTATACGGGAGGGCTCAAGAGACCCAGTACTTC.